Shown below are 32 T cell receptor beta chains from a single sample sequenced in a study of blood T cells in healthy people across ages. Using a J-beta primer mix together with a sample-barcoded 5' primer, a second PCR was run for roughly 7 to 12 cycles. TCRdb re-analysed the 5' RACE reads in MiXCR, keeping a single row per CDR3 protein. The repertoire includes approximately 1,700,000 distinct CDR3 sequences, about two fifths of them detected once, and roughly 23% sits in the top ten. Material for sequencing was blood. The receptor set was obtained from a human donor in good health.

The CDR3 sequence: CSARDPVGDSTPQHF. DNA of the CDR3: TGCAGTGCTAGAGATCCGGTGGGGGACTCTACGCCCCAGCATTTT. The chain employs TRBV20-1 and TRBJ1-5; tentatively, D is TRBD1 (5 bases). This CDR3 comprises 15 residues. Trimming took 0 bases from V and 9 from J, leaving 18 bases between them. Germline assignment: CDR1 DFQATT and CDR2 SNEGSKA (reference sequence).

V and J are TRBV5-1 and TRBJ1-3, with D possibly TRBD1 on 6 matching bases. CDR1 and CDR2 (germline): SGHRS, YFSETQ. V lost 1 base, J lost 2 bases, and 16 bases lay in between. CDR3 length: 17 amino acids. The CDR3 here is CASSLRVLQGPGNTIYF. The CDR3 bases are TGCGCCAGCAGCTTGAGGGTGTTACAGGGTCCTGGAAACACCATATATTTT. Variable domain in full (rest from reference TRBV5-1 and TRBJ1-3): KAGVTQTPRYLIKTRGQQVTLSCSPISGHRSVSWYQQTPGQGLQFLFEYFSETQRNKGNFPGRFSGRQFSNSRSEMNVSTLELGDSALYLCASSLRVLQGPGNTIYFGEGSWLTVV.

There are a few counts of this clonotype. This chain links TRBV12-3 or TRBV12-4 with TRBJ2-2, with TRBD2 identical over 10 bases. V trimming: 5 bases; J trimming: 5 bases; junction bases outside the gene matches: 5. The CDR3 totals 15 residues. The CDR3 DNA is TGTGCCAGCAGTAGAGTAGCGGGGGGTACCGGGGAGCTGTTTTTT. Its protein is CASSRVAGGTGELFF.

V and J are TRBV24-1 and TRBJ2-1; possible D gene TRBD2, 5 bases. Germline V gene sequence: CDR1 KGHDR, CDR2 SFDVKD. The CDR3 is made up of 15 amino acids. V was shortened by 4 bases and J by 13 bases, with 22 bases between the two germline ends. CDR3: CATSDPGLRWETQFF. The DNA of the CDR3 is TGTGCCACCAGTGACCCCGGGCTCCGGTGGGAGACCCAGTTCTTC.

This clonotype was seen more than once but under ten times. The gene calls are TRBV4-1 and TRBJ1-2; D perhaps matches TRBD1 (6 bases). V was pared by 4 bases and J by 8 bases, with 23 bases between. Germline values: CDR1 MGHRA, CDR2 YSYEKL. This CDR3 contains 16 residues. CDR3 in amino acids: CASSRLQGLKGGGYTF. In DNA, the CDR3 is TGCGCCAGCAGCCGCCTACAGGGACTCAAGGGAGGCGGCTACACCTTC.

This chain joins TRBV28 and TRBJ2-1, with D tentatively TRBD2 (5 bases). Germline V lookup: CDR1 MDHEN, CDR2 SYDVKM. This CDR3 spans 13 amino acids. V was shortened by 6 bases and J by 14 bases, with 20 bases between the two germline ends. The CDR3 is CASRLTGIFPKFF. The CDR3 region has the DNA TGTGCCAGCAGGTTGACCGGGATTTTCCCCAAGTTCTTC.

This clonotype was detected a few times. V usage is TRBV7-3 and J usage is TRBJ2-3; D is perhaps TRBD1 (6 bases). CDR1 and CDR2 from the germline V gene are SGHTA and FQGTGA. The V gene lost 1 base and the J gene lost 12 bases, with 14 bases spanning the gap. The CDR3 consists of 13 residues. This CDR3 reads CASSLNVRTDQYF. DNA for the CDR3: TGTGCCAGCAGCTTAAACGTTAGGACAGATCAGTATTTT.

This clonotype has just a few counts. This chain links TRBV20-1 with TRBJ1-2; D possibly corresponds to TRBD1 (6 bases). Germline assignment: CDR1 DFQATT and CDR2 SNEGSKA (reference sequence). The CDR3 has 13 amino acids. The V end lost 1 base, the J end lost 4 bases, and 10 bases lay between the germline ends. CDR3 in DNA: TGCAGTGCTAGAGCAGGGGATGTCTATGGCTACACCTTC. Translation: CSARAGDVYGYTF.

This clonotype was seen repeatedly, ten times or more. The genes are TRBV29-1 and TRBJ2-7; TRBD1 matches 9 bases. The CDR3 is 15 amino acids. V shed 4 bases and J 0 bases; nucleotides not matched to a gene: 7. Germline CDR1 reads SQVTM; CDR2 reads ANQGSEA. As DNA, the CDR3 is TGCAGCGTTGCTGGGCGGGACAGGGTCTCCTACGAGCAGTACTTC. This encodes CSVAGRDRVSYEQYF.

V is TRBV7-3 and J is TRBJ2-1; TRBD1 matches at 8 bases. J lost 4 bases, V lost 0 bases, and 11 bases had no gene match. CDR3 length: 18 residues. CDR1 and CDR2 from the germline V gene are SGHTA and FQGTGA. The CDR3 loop reads CASSLTSPGTGGYNEQFF. CDR3 DNA sequence: TGTGCCAGCAGCTTAACTTCTCCGGGGACAGGTGGTTACAATGAGCAGTTCTTC.

This clonotype showed up just once. The rearrangement joins TRBV7-9 to TRBJ2-1, with D possibly TRBD1 on 7 matching bases. Germline values: CDR1 SEHNR, CDR2 FQNEAQ (reference sequence). The CDR3 sequence is 16 residues long. Deletions cut 5 bases from V and 1 base from J, with 15 bases between. As DNA, the CDR3 is TGTGCCAGCAGCGCCGACAGGGACTGGTCCTACAATGAGCAGTTCTTC. Translated, it gives CASSADRDWSYNEQFF.

V gene TRBV27 combines with J gene TRBJ1-6; 7 positions agree with TRBD1. This CDR3 spans 14 amino acids. The V gene end was trimmed by 4 bases and the J gene end by 7 bases; junction bases not matched to a gene: 4. The germline V gene encodes CDR1 MNHEY and CDR2 SMNVEV (reference sequence). CDR3 in DNA: TGTGCCAGCAGTTCAGGGGGGTGGAATTCACCCCTCCACTTT. Its protein product is CASSSGGWNSPLHF.

This clonotype showed up just a few times. The rearrangement uses TRBV3-1 and TRBJ2-3; TRBD2 aligns across 10 bases. The CDR3 extends over 19 amino acids. Germline V gene data show CDR1 as LGHDT and CDR2 as YNNKEL (reference sequence). The junction had 10 bases not matched to a gene; V was cut back by 0 bases and J by 1 base. CDR3 amino acids: CASSQDLVPTSGGTDTQYF. CDR3 DNA sequence: TGTGCCAGCAGCCAAGATCTGGTCCCCACTAGCGGGGGCACAGATACGCAGTATTTT.

The rearrangement joins TRBV3-1 to TRBJ2-5; no definite D call. The CDR3 totals 14 residues. Per germline, CDR1 LGHDT and CDR2 YNNKEL (reference sequence). Trimming took 4 bases from V and 3 from J, leaving 12 bases between them. This CDR3 reads CASSPIRAEETQYF. The CDR3 bases are TGTGCCAGCAGCCCAATCCGGGCCGAAGAGACCCAGTACTTC.

The chain recombines TRBV7-9 with TRBJ1-2; D not certain. This CDR3 spans 14 amino acids. V dropped 3 bases and J dropped 2 bases, with 10 bases sitting between them. CDR1 and CDR2 from the germline V gene are SEHNR and FQNEAQ (reference sequence). The CDR3 coding sequence is TGTGCCAGCAGCTTGTCCTCGGAGAACTATGGCTACACCTTC. Its protein is CASSLSSENYGYTF.

This clonotype was found once. V and J are TRBV5-5 and TRBJ2-1; D ambiguous. Trimming stripped 1 base from V and 0 bases from J, with 5 bases between. Germline CDR1 reads SGHKS; CDR2 reads YYEKEE (reference sequence). The length of the CDR3 is 14 residues. The CDR3 DNA reads as TGTGCCAGCAGCTTGATCAACTCCTACAATGAGCAGTTCTTC. Residues: CASSLINSYNEQFF.

Comments on this clonotype: At one boundary the junction diverges from the germline segment, which might be a read error. J is TRBJ2-7 and V is TRBV6-6; D not resolved. Looked up from germline, CDR1 is MNHNY and CDR2 is SVGAGI (reference sequence). The CDR3 is 12 residues long. CDR3 in amino acids: CAGSLNSYEQYF. Written as DNA, the CDR3 is TGTGCCGGCAGTTTAAACTCCTACGAGCAGTACTTC.

This clonotype was observed a single time. Being one base from a much bigger clone, this may be a read error. V usage is TRBV4-3 and J usage is TRBJ2-7, with D unresolved. The CDR3 has 16 residues. Germline loops: CDR1 LGHNA, CDR2 YSLEER. The CDR3 reads CTSSQVANVLSYEQYF. DNA of the CDR3: TGCACCAGCAGCCAAGTCGCGAATGTTCTATCCTACGAGCAGTACTTC.

The V and J genes are TRBV4-2 and TRBJ2-5; TRBD1 matches 7 bases. The CDR3 consists of 15 residues. The V segment lost 0 bases and the J segment 5 bases; nucleotides outside the gene matches: 6. The germline V gene encodes CDR1 LGHNA and CDR2 YNFKEQ. As DNA, the CDR3 is TGTGCCAGCAGCCAAGACGACAGGGTGGACGAGACCCAGTACTTC. It yields the protein CASSQDDRVDETQYF.

V and J are TRBV7-2 and TRBJ2-7; TRBD1 matches at 11 bases. Per the germline V gene, CDR1 is SGHTA and CDR2 is FQGNSA. After removal of 5 bases from V and 6 bases from J, the junction contained 6 bases not matched to a gene. The CDR3 has 14 residues. CDR3 in amino acids: CASSPGQGALEQYF. CDR3 DNA sequence: TGTGCCAGCAGCCCTGGACAGGGGGCTCTCGAGCAGTACTTC.

CDR3: CSVSDSPYEQFF. DNA of the CDR3: TGCAGCGTTTCAGACTCCCCCTACGAGCAGTTCTTC. The chain uses TRBV29-1 and TRBJ2-1; D is unresolved. The CDR3 runs to 12 residues. Germline V lookup: CDR1 SQVTM, CDR2 ANQGSEA. V shed 5 bases and J shed 10 bases, with 15 bases lying between them.

This chain joins TRBV30 and TRBJ2-2; possible D gene TRBD2, 6 bases. With 2 bases removed from V and 4 bases from J, the gap between germline ends came to 8 bases. The CDR3 extends over 13 amino acids. CDR1 and CDR2 (germline): GTSNPN, SVGIG (reference sequence). As DNA, the CDR3 is TGTGCCTGGAGTCGGGGGATCACCGGGGAGCTGTTTTTT. This gives the protein CAWSRGITGELFF.

This sequence joins TRBV6-2 or TRBV6-3 and TRBJ2-7, with D maybe TRBD1 (6 bases). Germline lookup yields CDR1 MNHEY and CDR2 SVGEGT. This CDR3 is 16 amino acids long. Trimming took off 0 bases at V and 2 bases at J, with 14 bases between the two ends. The CDR3 nucleotides read TGTGCCAGCAGTTACTCGATAAGGGGGTGGACCTACGAGCAGTACTTC. Translated: CASSYSIRGWTYEQYF.

The sample holds a few counts of this clonotype. The rearrangement links TRBV5-5 to TRBJ2-6; maybe TRBD1 (6 bases). Germline V gene data show CDR1 as SGHKS and CDR2 as YYEKEE (reference sequence). CDR3 length: 18 amino acids. V was trimmed by 3 bases and J by 0 bases, leaving 16 bases between them. The CDR3 loop is CASSSRTEKTSGANVLTF. The CDR3 DNA reads as TGTGCCAGCAGCTCCCGGACAGAAAAGACCTCTGGGGCCAACGTCCTGACTTTC.

The V gene is TRBV7-2, the J gene TRBJ2-1; TRBD2 might be the D (7 bases). Germline V gene lookup returns CDR1 SGHTA and CDR2 FQGNSA. This CDR3 region has 17 residues. Trimming stripped 0 bases from V and 4 bases from J, with 16 bases between. The CDR3 sequence: CASSLAGGGAGYNEQFF. In nucleotides, the CDR3 is TGTGCCAGCAGCTTAGCGGGTGGGGGGGCCGGATACAATGAGCAGTTCTTC. Using reference TRBV7-2 and TRBJ2-1 for the parts outside the CDR3, the full variable domain is GAGVSQSPSNKVTEKGKDVELRCDPISGHTALYWYRQSLGQGLEFLIYFQGNSAPDKSGLPSDRFSAERTGGSVSTLTIQRTQQEDSAVYLCASSLAGGGAGYNEQFFGPGTRLTVL.

This clonotype has a handful of counts. The chain links TRBV19 to TRBJ2-1; TRBD1 agrees at 8 bases. The trim removed 6 bases at V and 6 bases at J, leaving 10 bases unmatched. The CDR3 is 15 amino acids. Germline CDR1 and CDR2: LNHDA and SQIVND (reference sequence). CDR3 coding DNA: TGTGCCAGTAGAGGGGACAGGTCGACTAGCAATGAGCAGTTCTTC. It is translated as CASRGDRSTSNEQFF.

The chain joins TRBV7-2 to TRBJ1-2; 8 positions match TRBD1. This CDR3 has 13 residues. Germline CDR1 SGHTA, CDR2 FQGNSA. After removal of 2 bases from V and 9 bases from J, the junction contained 5 bases not matched to a gene. The CDR3 reads CASSLRTGFSYTF. DNA for the CDR3: TGTGCCAGCAGCTTACGGACAGGGTTTAGCTACACCTTC.

This clonotype has just a few counts. The J gene is TRBJ2-3, the V gene TRBV7-2; TRBD2 matches 9 bases. V dropped 4 bases and J dropped 0; count of bases not matched to a gene: 5. Looked up from germline, CDR1 is SGHTA and CDR2 is FQGNSA. The CDR3 spans 16 residues. The CDR3 is CASSSIAGASTDTQYF. For the CDR3, the DNA is TGTGCCAGCAGCTCCATAGCGGGGGCTAGCACAGATACGCAGTATTTT.

The chain is built from TRBV7-2 and TRBJ2-1, with 7 bases that match TRBD1. The CDR3 spans 16 residues. The V and J ends lost 4 bases and 2 bases, in that order; junction bases with no gene match: 8. Germline CDR1 SGHTA, CDR2 FQGNSA. The CDR3 nucleotides are TGTGCCAGCAGCTACTACGGGACAGATACCTACAATGAGCAGTTCTTC. It translates to CASSYYGTDTYNEQFF.

This clonotype was found a few times. This chain links TRBV2 with TRBJ2-7; no definite D call. Trimming shortened V by 10 bases and J by 2 bases, and 12 bases separated the two germline ends. The germline V gene encodes CDR1 SNHLY and CDR2 FYNNEI. The CDR3 is 12 residues long. In nucleotides, the CDR3 is TGTGCCATCAGGCGTGGTACCTACGAGCAGTACTTC. As protein: CAIRRGTYEQYF. Based on the CDR3 plus reference TRBV2 and TRBJ2-7, the full variable domain is EPEVTQTPSHQVTQMGQEVILRCVPISNHLYFYWYRQILGQKVEFLVSFYNNEISEKSEIFDDQFSVERPDGSNFTLKIRSTKLEDSAMYFCAIRRGTYEQYFGPGTRLTVT.

The chain employs TRBV4-3 and TRBJ2-1; perhaps TRBD2 as D (6 bases). This CDR3 spans 17 amino acids. The V gene's germline CDR1 is LGHNA and CDR2 YSLEER. V was pared by 0 bases and J by 1 base, with 13 bases between. The CDR3 DNA sequence: TGCGCCAGCAGCCAAGATCTCTTGGGGGGTTCCTACAATGAGCAGTTCTTC. The encoded protein is CASSQDLLGGSYNEQFF.

The chain employs TRBV7-2 and TRBJ1-2; no reliable D call. CDR1 SGHTA and CDR2 FQGNSA come from the germline V gene. The CDR3 spans 14 residues. V was clipped by 3 bases and J by 2 bases, with 10 bases between them. For the CDR3, the DNA is TGTGCCAGCAGCTTGGTGAGGAAAAACTATGGCTACACCTTC. Encoded protein: CASSLVRKNYGYTF.